A single sample gave rise to the 29 T cell receptor beta chains below, sequenced in a study of PD-L1 blockade in urothelial cancer. As to time point: peripheral blood 6 weeks after treatment start. Repertoires were generated with immunoSEQ multiplex PCR, while TCRdb's copy carries only in-frame clones and drops some. The sample has around 93,000 clones; approximately 82% are singletons. The sample was PBMCs, taken around atezolizumab (anti-PD-L1) treatment. All receptors derive from a man in his 70s with urothelial cancer.

The chain joins TRBV18 to TRBJ1-1; the D is unclear. V was trimmed by 2 bases and J by 5 bases, leaving 15 bases between them. Per germline, CDR1 KGHSH and CDR2 LQKENI. CDR3 length equals 15 residues. The CDR3 DNA follows: TGTGCCAGCTCACCAGCGGGGTCGTCTTTAACTGAAGCTTTCTTT. Protein product: CASSPAGSSLTEAFF.

V gene TRBV21-1 combines with J gene TRBJ2-2; the table gives TRBD1 as D, unverified against the DNA. TRBV21-1 corresponds to a pseudogene. CDR3 length: 15 amino acids. DNA of the CDR3: TGTGCCAGCAGCAAAGGACGACAGGGTCCCGGGGAGCTGTTTTTT. Protein sequence: CASSKGRQGPGELFF.

The rearrangement uses TRBV5-4 and TRBJ1-2, with 7 bases that match TRBD1. This CDR3 contains 15 residues. Looked up from germline, CDR1 is SGHNT and CDR2 is YYREEE (reference sequence). V lost 4 bases and J lost 5; bases outside the gene matches: 11. The CDR3 loop is CASSQEGQALYGYTF. Here the CDR3 DNA reads TGTGCCAGCAGCCAGGAAGGACAGGCTCTATATGGCTACACCTTC.

The chain uses TRBV4-1 and TRBJ1-4; D unresolved. The CDR3 is 15 residues long. Per the germline V gene, CDR1 is MGHRA and CDR2 is YSYEKL. V was trimmed by 0 bases and J by 8 bases, leaving 13 bases between them. CDR3 nucleotide sequence: TGCGCCAGCAGCCAAGAAGGGAGCCCCCTCGAAAAACTGTTTTTT. It yields the protein CASSQEGSPLEKLFF.

The J gene is TRBJ2-1, the V gene TRBV16, with a tentative D call TRBD2 (6 bases). CDR1 is KGHSY, CDR2 FQNENV, per germline. With 0 bases removed from V and 7 bases from J, the gap between germline ends came to 10 bases. This CDR3 has 14 residues. CDR3 loop: CASSQSRGGNEQFF. CDR3 nucleotides: TGTGCCAGCAGCCAATCGCGAGGAGGGAATGAGCAGTTCTTC.

CDR3 in amino acids: CASSLSARTPLHF. CDR3 bases: TGTGCCAGCAGTTTAAGTGCGCGAACACCCCTCCACTTT. The chain joins TRBV27 to TRBJ1-6; D is uncertain. The CDR3 consists of 13 residues. V lost 2 bases and J lost 11, with 10 bases in between. Germline V gene data show CDR1 as MNHEY and CDR2 as SMNVEV (reference sequence).

The chain combines TRBV30 with TRBJ2-5; tentatively, D is TRBD1 (6 bases). The V and J ends lost 3 bases and 3 bases respectively, with 11 bases between them. Germline-derived CDR1 and CDR2 are GTSNPN and SVGIG (reference sequence). This CDR3 comprises 13 residues. The CDR3 nucleotides read TGTGCCTGGAGAGGGGCAGGGGAAGAGACCCAGTACTTC. The encoded protein is CAWRGAGEETQYF.

The chain carries TRBV5-1 and TRBJ2-1; 9 bases agree with TRBD2. This CDR3 contains 14 residues. Germline-derived CDR1 and CDR2 are SGHRS and YFSETQ. Trimming took 8 bases from V and 5 from J; bases not matched to a gene: 8. Here the CDR3 DNA reads TGCGCCAGTCAGTCAAGCGGGAGGAACAATGAGCAGTTCTTC. Protein product: CASQSSGRNNEQFF.

The chain is built from TRBV27 and TRBJ2-7, with TRBD2 matching over 9 bases. With 6 bases clipped from V and 3 bases from J, the junction kept 6 bases outside the gene matches. Germline V gene data show CDR1 as MNHEY and CDR2 as SMNVEV (reference sequence). CDR3 length equals 14 residues. CDR3: CASRYSGSLYEQYF. The CDR3 DNA is TGTGCCAGCAGGTATAGCGGGAGTCTCTACGAGCAGTACTTC.

This chain joins TRBV9 and TRBJ2-2; D is uncertain. The CDR3 is 15 amino acids. Germline CDR1 SGDLS, CDR2 YYNGEE. The ends were cut back, 0 bases at V and 6 bases at J, with 12 bases in the middle. CDR3 region: CASSVGVTPAGELFF. The CDR3 bases are TGTGCCAGCAGCGTAGGTGTGACTCCAGCCGGGGAGCTGTTTTTT.

V and J are TRBV6-5 and TRBJ2-7, with D tentatively TRBD1 (5 bases). The CDR3 extends over 14 amino acids. V lost 2 bases and J 4 bases, leaving 12 bases between the germline ends. Germline values: CDR1 MNHEY, CDR2 SVGAGI. The CDR3 DNA is TGTGCCAGCAGTTACGAGCCAGGGAAATACGAGCAGTACTTC. Translated: CASSYEPGKYEQYF.

The chain combines TRBV7-9 with TRBJ2-1; no definite D call. V was trimmed by 3 bases and J by 9 bases, leaving 12 bases between them. The CDR3 is made up of 13 amino acids. Germline-derived CDR1 and CDR2 are SEHNR and FQNEAQ (reference sequence). Here the CDR3 reads CASSFESLSEQFF. CDR3 nucleotides: TGTGCCAGCAGCTTTGAGTCGTTAAGTGAGCAGTTCTTC.

This CDR3 reads CASSPDRDTGELFF. The CDR3 DNA is TGTGCCAGCAGCCCAGACAGAGACACCGGGGAGCTGTTTTTT. The chain carries TRBV6-6 and TRBJ2-2, with D maybe TRBD1 (5 bases). The germline V gene has CDR1 MNHNY and CDR2 SVGAGI (reference sequence). Trimming stripped 6 bases from V and 3 bases from J, with 11 bases between. The length of the CDR3 is 14 residues.

This clone came up once. The gene calls are TRBV9 and TRBJ2-3; D might be TRBD2 (6 bases). CDR3 length: 15 amino acids. Germline V gives CDR1 SGDLS, CDR2 YYNGEE. The V and J ends lost 7 bases and 4 bases respectively, with 19 bases between them. CDR3 amino acids: CASALNGGTSDTQYF. CDR3 nucleotides: TGTGCCAGCGCCCTAAATGGGGGGACCTCAGATACGCAGTATTTT.

This clone was seen just once. The V call is TRBV5-4, the J call TRBJ2-7; possibly TRBD2 for D (7 bases). Germline CDR1 and CDR2: SGHNT and YYREEE (reference sequence). V was clipped by 0 bases and J by 2 bases, with 12 bases between them. This CDR3 is 15 amino acids long. The CDR3 DNA reads as TGTGCCAGCAGCTTGGCTGACGGGGGGCCCTACGAGCAGTACTTC. Its protein is CASSLADGGPYEQYF. The full variable domain, completed using reference TRBV5-4 and TRBJ2-7, is ETGVTQSPTHLIKTRGQQVTLRCSSQSGHNTVSWYQQALGQGPQFIFQYYREEENGRGNFPPRFSGLQFPNYSSELNVNALELDDSALYLCASSLADGGPYEQYFGPGTRLTVT.

This chain connects TRBV19 to TRBJ1-5; no clear D. Germline V gene sequence: CDR1 LNHDA, CDR2 SQIVND (reference sequence). The germline V and J ends were trimmed by 5 bases and 4 bases, with 15 bases remaining between them. The CDR3 runs 15 residues. The CDR3: CASSGGGRGNQPQHF. The CDR3 bases are TGTGCCAGTAGTGGAGGAGGGAGAGGGAATCAGCCCCAGCATTTT.

The chain recombines TRBV13 with TRBJ2-7; D gene uncertain. The length of the CDR3 is 15 residues. V gave up 3 bases and J gave up 0 bases, with 12 bases separating them. Germline V gene data show CDR1 as PRHDT and CDR2 as FYEKMQ (reference sequence). This CDR3 is CASSFPAGTSYEQYF. CDR3 coding DNA: TGTGCCAGCAGCTTTCCGGCAGGAACCTCCTACGAGCAGTACTTC.

This rearrangement joins TRBV19 to TRBJ1-2; D possibly corresponds to TRBD1 (6 bases). The CDR3 runs to 14 residues. CDR1 is LNHDA, CDR2 SQIVND, per germline (reference sequence). The V end lost 2 bases, the J end lost 9 bases, and 16 bases lay between the germline ends. Here the CDR3 DNA reads TGTGCCAGTAGTATAAGTTCGACAGGCGGGCGCTACACCTTC. Translating gives CASSISSTGGRYTF.

The rearrangement uses TRBV2 and TRBJ2-4; TRBD1 matches at 8 bases. Germline trimming cut 6 bases from V and 8 bases from J; bases unmatched to any gene: 9. Per germline, CDR1 SNHLY and CDR2 FYNNEI. The CDR3 runs 14 residues. CDR3 in DNA: TGTGCCAGCAGCCAAATGGACAGGGTAGACATTCAGTACTTC. Its translation is CASSQMDRVDIQYF. Based on the CDR3 plus reference TRBV2 and TRBJ2-4, the full variable domain is EPEVTQTPSHQVTQMGQEVILRCVPISNHLYFYWYRQILGQKVEFLVSFYNNEISEKSEIFDDQFSVERPDGSNFTLKIRSTKLEDSAMYFCASSQMDRVDIQYFGAGTRLSVL.

V and J are TRBV15 and TRBJ2-7; TRBD1 might be the D (6 bases). Trimming took 1 base from V and 2 from J, leaving 12 bases between them. CDR1 LNHNV and CDR2 YYDKDF come from the germline V gene (reference sequence). The CDR3 contains 15 residues. CDR3 sequence reads: CATSRAPGETYEQYF. As DNA, the CDR3 is TGTGCCACCAGCAGAGCCCCAGGGGAAACCTACGAGCAGTACTTC.

The rearrangement joins TRBV6-5 to TRBJ2-3, with a weak D call TRBD1 (7 bases). This CDR3 is 14 amino acids long. The germline V and J ends were trimmed by 4 bases and 5 bases, with 13 bases remaining between them. Germline V gives CDR1 MNHEY, CDR2 SVGAGI. As DNA, the CDR3 is TGTGCCAGCAGTTTCAGACAGGGAGGAGATACGCAGTATTTT. Its protein product is CASSFRQGGDTQYF.

V is TRBV28 and J is TRBJ2-7, with D possibly matching TRBD1 (6 bases). The CDR3 is 12 residues long. Trimming pared 6 bases from V and 6 bases from J, leaving 12 bases between. Germline V gives CDR1 MDHEN, CDR2 SYDVKM. In DNA, the CDR3 is TGTGCCAGCAGCTCCGGACAGATCGAGCAGTACTTC. Protein: CASSSGQIEQYF.

The genes are TRBV5-4 and TRBJ2-7; D gene unclear. The CDR3 is made up of 15 amino acids. The germline V and J ends were trimmed by 1 base and 0 bases, with 11 bases remaining between them. The germline CDR1 and CDR2 sequences are SGHNT and YYREEE (reference sequence). The CDR3 DNA reads as TGTGCCAGCAGCTTGTCTACGGCGGCCTCCTACGAGCAGTACTTC. This encodes CASSLSTAASYEQYF. The full variable domain, with the rest looked up from reference TRBV5-4 and TRBJ2-7, is ETGVTQSPTHLIKTRGQQVTLRCSSQSGHNTVSWYQQALGQGPQFIFQYYREEENGRGNFPPRFSGLQFPNYSSELNVNALELDDSALYLCASSLSTAASYEQYFGPGTRLTVT.

The CDR3 protein is CASSVGYEKLFF. The CDR3 nucleotides read TGTGCCAGCAGTGTCGGTTATGAAAAACTGTTTTTT. The chain recombines TRBV2 with TRBJ1-4; the D is unclear. V was trimmed by 4 bases and J by 6 bases, leaving 6 bases between them. CDR1 is SNHLY, CDR2 FYNNEI, per germline. This CDR3 has 12 residues.

V and J are TRBV6-1 and TRBJ1-3; 7 bases match TRBD1. J lost 3 bases, V lost 1 base, and 9 bases had no gene match. Germline V gene sequence: CDR1 MNHNS, CDR2 SASEGT. This CDR3 spans 17 amino acids. CDR3 amino acids: CASSEGPGQEGGNTIYF. The CDR3 nucleotides read TGTGCCAGCAGTGAAGGCCCCGGACAGGAAGGTGGAAACACCATATATTTT.

The gene calls are TRBV5-1 and TRBJ1-1; a possible D gene is TRBD1 (5 bases). In germline, CDR1 is SGHRS, CDR2 YFSETQ. Trimming cost V 5 bases and J 4 bases, with 12 bases left between them. The CDR3 sequence is 13 residues long. The CDR3 spells CASRQGSSTEAFF. CDR3 DNA: TGCGCCAGCAGGCAGGGCAGTAGCACTGAAGCTTTCTTT.

V and J are TRBV30 and TRBJ2-1; the match to TRBD2 covers 12 bases. The length of the CDR3 is 17 residues. The V and J ends lost 2 bases and 10 bases, in that order; junction bases with no gene match: 15. Germline V lookup: CDR1 GTSNPN, CDR2 SVGIG (reference sequence). The CDR3 region has the DNA TGTGCCTGGAGTCGGTCTAGCGGGAGGGGGGGAAGACGGGAGCAGTTCTTC. Its protein product is CAWSRSSGRGGRREQFF.

The chain carries TRBV16 and TRBJ1-1; 7 bases are a match to TRBD1. The CDR3 is 13 residues long. Germline trimming cut 3 bases from V and 6 bases from J; bases unmatched to any gene: 4. Germline V gives CDR1 KGHSY, CDR2 FQNENV. For the CDR3, the DNA is TGTGCCAGCAGCCATGGAACAGGGGCTGAAGCTTTCTTT. It is translated as CASSHGTGAEAFF.

The chain has TRBV11-2 and TRBJ2-5, with 10 bases that match TRBD1. J gave up 5 bases and V 6 bases, and 9 bases lay outside the gene matches. CDR1 and CDR2 from the germline V gene are SGHAT and FQNNGV. The CDR3 has 15 residues. The CDR3 DNA reads as TGTGCCAGCAGTAAAGGGACAGGGGCAGCGGAGACCCAGTACTTC. Protein product: CASSKGTGAAETQYF.